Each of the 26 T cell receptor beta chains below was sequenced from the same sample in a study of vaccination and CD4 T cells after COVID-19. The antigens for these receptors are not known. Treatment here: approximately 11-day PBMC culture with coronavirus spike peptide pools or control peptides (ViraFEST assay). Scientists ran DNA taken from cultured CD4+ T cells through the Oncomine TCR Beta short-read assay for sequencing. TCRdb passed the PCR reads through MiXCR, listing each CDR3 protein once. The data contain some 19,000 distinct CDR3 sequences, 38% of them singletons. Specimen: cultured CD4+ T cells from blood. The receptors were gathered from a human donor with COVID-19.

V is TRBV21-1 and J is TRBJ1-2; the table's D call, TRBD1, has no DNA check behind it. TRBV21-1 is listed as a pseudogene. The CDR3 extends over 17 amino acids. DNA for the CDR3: TGTGCCAGCAGCAAAGGAGGCTGGGAGTCTGTCTTCTATGGCTACACCTTC. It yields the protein CASSKGGWESVFYGYTF.

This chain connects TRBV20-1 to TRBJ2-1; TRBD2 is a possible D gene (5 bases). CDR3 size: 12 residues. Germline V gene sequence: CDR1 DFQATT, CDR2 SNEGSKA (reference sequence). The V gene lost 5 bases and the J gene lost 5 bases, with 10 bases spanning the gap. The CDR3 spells CSAWTGNNEQFF. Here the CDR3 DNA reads TGCAGTGCTTGGACTGGAAACAATGAGCAGTTCTTC.

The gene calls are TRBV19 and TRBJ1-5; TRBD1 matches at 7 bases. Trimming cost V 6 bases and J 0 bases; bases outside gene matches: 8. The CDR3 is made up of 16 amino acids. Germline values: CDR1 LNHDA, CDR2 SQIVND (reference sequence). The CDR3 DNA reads TGTGCCAGTAGGGACGACAGGGCTAATAGCAATCAGCCCCAGCATTTT. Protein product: CASRDDRANSNQPQHF.

The CDR3 protein is CASTPGYSEAFF. CDR3 coding DNA: TGTGCCAGCACCCCAGGGTACAGCGAAGCTTTCTTT. The chain employs TRBV12-3 or TRBV12-4 and TRBJ1-1, with D possibly TRBD1 on 5 matching bases. The V gene lost 7 bases and the J gene lost 8 bases, with 14 bases spanning the gap. This CDR3 is built from 12 residues.

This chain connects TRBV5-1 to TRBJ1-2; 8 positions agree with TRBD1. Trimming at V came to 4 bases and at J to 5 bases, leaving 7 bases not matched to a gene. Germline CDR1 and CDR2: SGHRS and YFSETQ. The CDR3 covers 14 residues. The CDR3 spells CASSNPTGVYGYTF. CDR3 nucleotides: TGCGCCAGCAGCAACCCGACAGGGGTTTATGGCTACACCTTC.

The CDR3 spells CATTALGNTEAFF. The CDR3 DNA reads as TGTGCCACCACAGCCTTGGGGAACACTGAAGCTTTCTTT. The gene calls are TRBV25-1 and TRBJ1-1; no firm D call. The CDR3 covers 13 residues. V dropped 10 bases and J dropped 1 base, with 13 bases sitting between them. The germline V gene has CDR1 MGHDK and CDR2 SYGVNS.

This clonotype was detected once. CDR3 loop: CASSLKTGLETQYF. In DNA form, the CDR3 reads TGTGCCAGCAGCTTAAAAACAGGGTTAGAGACCCAGTACTTC. The chain carries TRBV5-4 and TRBJ2-5; D is possibly TRBD1 (6 bases). The CDR3 runs to 14 residues. The germline V gene encodes CDR1 SGHNT and CDR2 YYREEE (reference sequence). V was clipped by 2 bases and J by 4 bases, with 12 bases between them. Complete variable domain (other parts from reference TRBV5-4 and TRBJ2-5): ETGVTQSPTHLIKTRGQQVTLRCSSQSGHNTVSWYQQALGQGPQFIFQYYREEENGRGNFPPRFSGLQFPNYSSELNVNALELDDSALYLCASSLKTGLETQYFGPGTRLLVL.

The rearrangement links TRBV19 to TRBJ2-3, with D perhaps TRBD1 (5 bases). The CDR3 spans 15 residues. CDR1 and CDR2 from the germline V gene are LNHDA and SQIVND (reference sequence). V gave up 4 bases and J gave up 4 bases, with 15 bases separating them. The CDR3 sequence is CASSSNQGSADTQYF. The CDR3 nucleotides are TGTGCCAGTAGTAGTAATCAGGGTTCCGCAGATACGCAGTATTTT. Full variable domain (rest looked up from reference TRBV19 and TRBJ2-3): DGGITQSPKYLFRKEGQNVTLSCEQNLNHDAMYWYRQDPGQGLRLIYYSQIVNDFQKGDIAEGYSVSREKKESFPLTVTSAQKNPTAFYLCASSSNQGSADTQYFGPGTRLTVL.

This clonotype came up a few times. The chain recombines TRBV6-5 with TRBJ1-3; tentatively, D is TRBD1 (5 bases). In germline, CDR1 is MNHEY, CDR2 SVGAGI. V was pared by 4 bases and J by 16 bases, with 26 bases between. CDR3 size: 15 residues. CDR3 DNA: TGTGCCAGCAGTTTGGGGGACCCGGGTCCGAAAGTTATCTATTTT. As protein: CASSLGDPGPKVIYF.

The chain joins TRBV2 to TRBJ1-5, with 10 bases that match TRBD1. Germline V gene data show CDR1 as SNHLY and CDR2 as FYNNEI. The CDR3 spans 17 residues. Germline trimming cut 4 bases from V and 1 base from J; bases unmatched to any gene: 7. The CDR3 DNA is TGTGCCAGCAGTGGTGACAGGGGGCAATTGAGCAATCAGCCCCAGCATTTT. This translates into CASSGDRGQLSNQPQHF.

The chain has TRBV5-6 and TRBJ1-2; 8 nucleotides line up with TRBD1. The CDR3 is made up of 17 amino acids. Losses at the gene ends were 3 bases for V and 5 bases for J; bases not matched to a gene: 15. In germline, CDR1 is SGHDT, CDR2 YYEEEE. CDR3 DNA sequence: TGTGCCAGCAGCTGGACAGGGACTGGGGGTGGCGGGTATGGCTACACCTTC. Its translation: CASSWTGTGGGGYGYTF.

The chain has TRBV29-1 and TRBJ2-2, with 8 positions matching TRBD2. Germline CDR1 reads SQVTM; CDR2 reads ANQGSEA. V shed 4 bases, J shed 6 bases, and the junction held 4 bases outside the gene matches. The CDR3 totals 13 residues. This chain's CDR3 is CSVGASGPGELFF. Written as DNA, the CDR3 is TGCAGCGTTGGGGCTAGCGGGCCCGGGGAGCTGTTTTTT.

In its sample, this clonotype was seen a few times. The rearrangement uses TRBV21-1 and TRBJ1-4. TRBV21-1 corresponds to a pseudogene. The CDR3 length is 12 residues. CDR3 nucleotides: TGTGCCAGCAGCAATGGGTGCGAAAAACTGTTTTTT. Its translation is CASSNGCEKLFF.

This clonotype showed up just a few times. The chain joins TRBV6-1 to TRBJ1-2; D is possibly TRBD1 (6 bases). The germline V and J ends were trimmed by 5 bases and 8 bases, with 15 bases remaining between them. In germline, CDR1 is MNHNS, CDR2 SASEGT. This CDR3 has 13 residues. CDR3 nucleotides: TGTGCCAGCAGTATCCCGGGGGCAGGAGGCTACACCTTC. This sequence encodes CASSIPGAGGYTF.

In nucleotides, the CDR3 is TGTGCCAGTAGTAATGGGTACGGGACAGGGCATGACTATGGCTACACCTTC. This codes for CASSNGYGTGHDYGYTF. The chain combines TRBV19 with TRBJ1-2; 9 nucleotides align to TRBD1. The junction had 12 bases not matched to a gene; V was cut back by 4 bases and J by 3 bases. The V gene's germline CDR1 is LNHDA and CDR2 SQIVND (reference sequence). The CDR3 sequence is 17 residues long.

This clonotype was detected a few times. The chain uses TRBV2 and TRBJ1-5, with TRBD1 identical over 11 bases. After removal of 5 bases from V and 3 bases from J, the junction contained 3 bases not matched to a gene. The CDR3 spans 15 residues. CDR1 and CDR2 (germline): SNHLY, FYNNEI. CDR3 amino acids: CASSIGQGANQPQHF. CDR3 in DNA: TGTGCCAGCAGTATCGGACAGGGGGCCAATCAGCCCCAGCATTTT.

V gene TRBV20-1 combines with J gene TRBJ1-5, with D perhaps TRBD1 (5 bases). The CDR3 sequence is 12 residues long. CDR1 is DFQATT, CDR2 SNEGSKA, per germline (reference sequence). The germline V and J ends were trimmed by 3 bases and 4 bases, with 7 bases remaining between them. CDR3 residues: CSASGGNQPQHF. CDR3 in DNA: TGCAGTGCTAGTGGGGGGAATCAGCCCCAGCATTTT.

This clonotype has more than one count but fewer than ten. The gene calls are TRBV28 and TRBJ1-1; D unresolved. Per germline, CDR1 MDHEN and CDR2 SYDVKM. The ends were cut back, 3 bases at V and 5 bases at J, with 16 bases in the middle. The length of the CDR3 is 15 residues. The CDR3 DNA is TGTGCCAGCAGTTTGCGGGGTGGAGGTAGAACTGAAGCTTTCTTT. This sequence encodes CASSLRGGGRTEAFF.

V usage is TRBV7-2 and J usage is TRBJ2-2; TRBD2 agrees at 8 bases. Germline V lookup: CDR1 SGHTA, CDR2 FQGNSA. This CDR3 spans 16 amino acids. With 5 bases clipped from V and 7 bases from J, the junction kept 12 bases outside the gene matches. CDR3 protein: CASSARGAGLGGELFF. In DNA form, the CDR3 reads TGTGCCAGCAGCGCCCGGGGTGCGGGACTAGGCGGGGAGCTGTTTTTT.

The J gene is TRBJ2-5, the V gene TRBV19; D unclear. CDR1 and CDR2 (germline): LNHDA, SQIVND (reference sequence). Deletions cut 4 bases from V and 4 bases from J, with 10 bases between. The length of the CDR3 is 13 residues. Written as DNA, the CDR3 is TGTGCCAGTAGTACCTCCCCGCCAGAGACCCAGTACTTC. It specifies CASSTSPPETQYF.

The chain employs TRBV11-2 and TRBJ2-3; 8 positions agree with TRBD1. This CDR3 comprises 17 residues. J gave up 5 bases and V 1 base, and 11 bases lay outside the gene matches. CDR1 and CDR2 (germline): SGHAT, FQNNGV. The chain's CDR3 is CASSLVNGQGGRDTQYF. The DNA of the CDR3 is TGTGCCAGCAGCTTAGTGAACGGACAGGGCGGTAGAGATACGCAGTATTTT.

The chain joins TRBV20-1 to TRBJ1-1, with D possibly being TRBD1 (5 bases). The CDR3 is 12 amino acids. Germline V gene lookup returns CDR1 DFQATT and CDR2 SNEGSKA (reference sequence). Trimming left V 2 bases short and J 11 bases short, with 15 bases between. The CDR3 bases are TGCAGTGCTAGAAGGGGCGTAAGAGGGGCTTTCTTT. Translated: CSARRGVRGAFF.

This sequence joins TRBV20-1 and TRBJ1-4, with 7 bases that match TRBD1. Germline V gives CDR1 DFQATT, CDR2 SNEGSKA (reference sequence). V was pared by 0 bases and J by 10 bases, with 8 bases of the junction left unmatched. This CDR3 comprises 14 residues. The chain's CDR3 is CSARDRRGDGKLFF. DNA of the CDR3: TGCAGTGCTAGAGATCGCAGGGGGGACGGAAAACTGTTTTTT.

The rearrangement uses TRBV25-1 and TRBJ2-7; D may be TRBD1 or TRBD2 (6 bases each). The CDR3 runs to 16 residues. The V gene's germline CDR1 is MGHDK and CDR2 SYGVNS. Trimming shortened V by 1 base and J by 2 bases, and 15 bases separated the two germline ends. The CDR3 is CASSESRGRTPYEQYF. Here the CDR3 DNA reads TGTGCCAGCAGTGAATCTCGGGGGCGAACTCCCTACGAGCAGTACTTC.

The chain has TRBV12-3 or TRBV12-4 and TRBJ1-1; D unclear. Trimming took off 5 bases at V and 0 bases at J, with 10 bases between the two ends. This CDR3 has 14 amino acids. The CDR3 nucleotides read TGTGCCAGCAGTGGTCGGCTCATGAACACTGAAGCTTTCTTT. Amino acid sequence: CASSGRLMNTEAFF.

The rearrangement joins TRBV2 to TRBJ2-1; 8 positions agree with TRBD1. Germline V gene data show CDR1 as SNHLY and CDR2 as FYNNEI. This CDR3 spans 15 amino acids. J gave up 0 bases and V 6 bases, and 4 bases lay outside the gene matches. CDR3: CASREDRASYNEQFF. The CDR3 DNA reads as TGTGCCAGCAGGGAGGACAGGGCCTCCTACAATGAGCAGTTCTTC.